This record looks at one T cell receptor beta chain sequence and its context. The antigen is unknown. PCR amplification relied on 60 Vbeta primers (plus 13 Jbeta primers). Clones were sequenced by immunoSEQ multiplex PCR, and TCRdb holds only the in-frame ones, with some missing. The sample holds over 150,000 clones, around 88% seen once. The data were obtained in a study of cytomegalovirus exposure and HLA in healthy donors. Study conclusions and caveats: Among TCR beta chains, those listed as cytomegalovirus-associated numbered over 150.

Germline loops: CDR1 SEHNR, CDR2 FQNEAQ (reference sequence). Trimming took 1 base from V and 3 from J, leaving 7 bases between them. This CDR3 has 13 residues. The chain employs TRBV7-9 and TRBJ2-7; no firm D call. The sequenced sample was PBMCs. The receptor was isolated from a woman in her 30s in good health and CMV-seronegative. CDR3 residues: CASSLDRIYEQYF. CDR3 DNA sequence: TGTGCCAGCAGCTTAGACAGAATCTACGAGCAGTACTTC.